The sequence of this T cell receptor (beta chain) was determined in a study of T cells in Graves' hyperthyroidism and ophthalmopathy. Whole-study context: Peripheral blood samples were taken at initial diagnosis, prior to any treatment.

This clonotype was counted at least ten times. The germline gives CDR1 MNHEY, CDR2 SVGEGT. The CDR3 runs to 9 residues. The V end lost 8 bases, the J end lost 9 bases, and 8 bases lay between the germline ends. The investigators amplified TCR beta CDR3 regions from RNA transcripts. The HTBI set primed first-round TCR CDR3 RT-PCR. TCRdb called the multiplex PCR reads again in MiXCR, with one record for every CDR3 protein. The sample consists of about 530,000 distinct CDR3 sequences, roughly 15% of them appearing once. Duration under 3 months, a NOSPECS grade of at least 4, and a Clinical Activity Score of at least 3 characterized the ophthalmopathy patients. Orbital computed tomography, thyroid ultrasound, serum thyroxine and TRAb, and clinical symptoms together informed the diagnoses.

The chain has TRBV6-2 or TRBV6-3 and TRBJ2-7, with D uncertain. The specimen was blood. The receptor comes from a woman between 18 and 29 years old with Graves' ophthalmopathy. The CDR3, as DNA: TGTGCCAGCCTTTCGGCGCAGTACTTC. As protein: CASLSAQYF.